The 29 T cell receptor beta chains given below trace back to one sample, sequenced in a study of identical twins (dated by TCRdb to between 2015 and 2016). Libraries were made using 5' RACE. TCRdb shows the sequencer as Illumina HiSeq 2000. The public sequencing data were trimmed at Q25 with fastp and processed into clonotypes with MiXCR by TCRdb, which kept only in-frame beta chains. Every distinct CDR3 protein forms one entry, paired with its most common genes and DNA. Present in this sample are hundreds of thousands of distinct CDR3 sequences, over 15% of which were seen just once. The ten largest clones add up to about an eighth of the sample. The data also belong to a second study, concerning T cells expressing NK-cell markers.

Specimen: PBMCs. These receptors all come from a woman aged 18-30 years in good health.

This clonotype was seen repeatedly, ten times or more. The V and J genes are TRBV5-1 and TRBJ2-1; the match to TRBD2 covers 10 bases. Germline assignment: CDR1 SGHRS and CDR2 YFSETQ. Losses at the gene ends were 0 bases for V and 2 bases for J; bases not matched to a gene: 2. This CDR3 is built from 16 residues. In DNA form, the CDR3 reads TGCGCCAGCAGCTTGGCCCTAGCGGGGGCCTACAATGAGCAGTTCTTC. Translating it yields CASSLALAGAYNEQFF.

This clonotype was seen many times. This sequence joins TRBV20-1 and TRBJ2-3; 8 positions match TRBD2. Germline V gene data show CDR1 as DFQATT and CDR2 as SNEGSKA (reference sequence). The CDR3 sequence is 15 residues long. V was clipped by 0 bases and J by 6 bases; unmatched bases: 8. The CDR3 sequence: CSARDRGGPFDTQYF. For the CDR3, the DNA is TGCAGTGCTAGAGATCGGGGGGGGCCTTTTGATACGCAGTATTTT.

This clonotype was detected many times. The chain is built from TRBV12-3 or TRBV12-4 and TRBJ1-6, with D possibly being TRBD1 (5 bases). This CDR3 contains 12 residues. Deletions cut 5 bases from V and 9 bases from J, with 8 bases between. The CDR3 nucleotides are TGTGCCAGCAGTCCGACAGTTTCACCCCTCCACTTT. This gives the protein CASSPTVSPLHF.

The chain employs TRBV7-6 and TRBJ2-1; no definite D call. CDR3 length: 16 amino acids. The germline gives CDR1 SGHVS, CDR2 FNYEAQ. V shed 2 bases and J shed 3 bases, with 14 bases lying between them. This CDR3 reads CASSLNPGASYNEQFF. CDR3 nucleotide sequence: TGTGCCAGCAGCTTAAACCCGGGCGCGAGCTACAATGAGCAGTTCTTC.

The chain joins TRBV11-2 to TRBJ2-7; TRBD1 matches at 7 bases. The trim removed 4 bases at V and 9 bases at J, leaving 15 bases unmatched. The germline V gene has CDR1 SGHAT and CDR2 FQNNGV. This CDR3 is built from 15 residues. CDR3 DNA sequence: TGTGCCAGCAGCTCTCGACAGGGCGGCAGACGGGGGCAGTACTTC. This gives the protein CASSSRQGGRRGQYF.

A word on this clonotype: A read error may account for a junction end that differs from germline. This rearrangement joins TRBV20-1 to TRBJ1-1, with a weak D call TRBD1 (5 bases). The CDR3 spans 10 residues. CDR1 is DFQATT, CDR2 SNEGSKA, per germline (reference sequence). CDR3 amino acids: CSARMEGRVF. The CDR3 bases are TGCAGTGCTAGAATGGAGGGGCGGGTCTTT.

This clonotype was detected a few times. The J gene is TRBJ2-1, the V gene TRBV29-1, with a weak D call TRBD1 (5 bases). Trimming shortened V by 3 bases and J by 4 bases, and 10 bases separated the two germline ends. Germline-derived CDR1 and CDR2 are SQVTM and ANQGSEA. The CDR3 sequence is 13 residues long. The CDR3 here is CSVDRTNYNEQFF. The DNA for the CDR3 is TGCAGCGTTGATCGGACAAATTACAATGAGCAGTTCTTC.

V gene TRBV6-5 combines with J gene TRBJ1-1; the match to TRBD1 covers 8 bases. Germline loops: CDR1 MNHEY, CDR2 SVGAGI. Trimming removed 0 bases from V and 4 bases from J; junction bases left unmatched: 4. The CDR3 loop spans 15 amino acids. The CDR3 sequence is CASSYSTGVSTEAFF. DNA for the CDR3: TGTGCCAGCAGTTACTCGACAGGGGTGAGCACTGAAGCTTTCTTT.

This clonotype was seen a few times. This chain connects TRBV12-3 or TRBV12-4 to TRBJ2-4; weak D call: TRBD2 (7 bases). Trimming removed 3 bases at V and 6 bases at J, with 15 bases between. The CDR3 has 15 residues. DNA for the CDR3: TGTGCCAGCAGTTTGGTGGGGGGGCCGGGAAACATTCAGTACTTC. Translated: CASSLVGGPGNIQYF.

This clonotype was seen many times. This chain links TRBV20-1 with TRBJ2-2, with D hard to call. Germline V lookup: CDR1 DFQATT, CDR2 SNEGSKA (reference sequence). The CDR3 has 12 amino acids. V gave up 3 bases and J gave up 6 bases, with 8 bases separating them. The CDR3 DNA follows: TGCAGTGCTAGTACCGGCGCCGGGGAGCTGTTTTTT. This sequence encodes CSASTGAGELFF.

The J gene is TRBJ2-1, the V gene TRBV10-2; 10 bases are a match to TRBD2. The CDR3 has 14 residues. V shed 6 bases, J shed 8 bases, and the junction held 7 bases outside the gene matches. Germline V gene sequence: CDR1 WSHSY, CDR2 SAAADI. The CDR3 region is CASRASGRTDEQFF. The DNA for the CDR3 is TGCGCCAGCAGAGCTAGCGGGAGAACCGATGAGCAGTTCTTC.

CDR3 in DNA: TGTGCCAGCAGTTTAGCTAGCGGGGGGCGCACAGATACGCAGTATTTT. The encoded protein is CASSLASGGRTDTQYF. The V call is TRBV12-3 or TRBV12-4, the J call TRBJ2-3; TRBD2 matches at 10 bases. V shed 0 bases, J shed 1 base, and the junction held 1 base outside the gene matches. The CDR3 loop spans 16 amino acids.

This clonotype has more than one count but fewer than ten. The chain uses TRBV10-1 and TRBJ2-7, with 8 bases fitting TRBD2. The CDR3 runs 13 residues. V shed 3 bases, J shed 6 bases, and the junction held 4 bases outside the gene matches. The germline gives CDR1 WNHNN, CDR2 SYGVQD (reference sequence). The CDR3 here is CASSDSAGGEQYF. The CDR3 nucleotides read TGCGCCAGCAGTGATTCGGCGGGAGGCGAGCAGTACTTC.

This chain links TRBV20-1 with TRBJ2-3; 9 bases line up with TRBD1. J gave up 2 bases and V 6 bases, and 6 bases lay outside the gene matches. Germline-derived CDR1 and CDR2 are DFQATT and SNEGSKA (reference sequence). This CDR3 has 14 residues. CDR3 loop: CSAFGTGLTDTQYF. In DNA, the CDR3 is TGCAGTGCCTTCGGGACAGGGCTCACAGATACGCAGTATTTT.

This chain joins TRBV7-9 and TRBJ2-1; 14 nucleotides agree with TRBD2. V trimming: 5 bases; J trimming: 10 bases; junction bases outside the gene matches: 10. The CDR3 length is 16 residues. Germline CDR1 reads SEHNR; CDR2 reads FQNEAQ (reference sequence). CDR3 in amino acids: CASSPVGLAGGLEQFF. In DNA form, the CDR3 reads TGTGCCAGCAGCCCTGTTGGACTAGCGGGGGGCTTGGAGCAGTTCTTC. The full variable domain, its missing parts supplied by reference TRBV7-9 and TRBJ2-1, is DTGVSQNPRHKITKRGQNVTFRCDPISEHNRLYWYRQTLGQGPEFLTYFQNEAQLEKSRLLSDRFSAERPKGSFSTLEIQRTEQGDSAMYLCASSPVGLAGGLEQFFGPGTRLTVL.

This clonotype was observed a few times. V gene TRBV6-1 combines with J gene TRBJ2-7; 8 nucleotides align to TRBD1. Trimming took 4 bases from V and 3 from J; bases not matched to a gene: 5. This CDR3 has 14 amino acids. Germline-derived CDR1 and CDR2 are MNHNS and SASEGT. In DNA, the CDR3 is TGTGCCAGCAGTGGACAGGGGATCTACTACGAGCAGTACTTC. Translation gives CASSGQGIYYEQYF.

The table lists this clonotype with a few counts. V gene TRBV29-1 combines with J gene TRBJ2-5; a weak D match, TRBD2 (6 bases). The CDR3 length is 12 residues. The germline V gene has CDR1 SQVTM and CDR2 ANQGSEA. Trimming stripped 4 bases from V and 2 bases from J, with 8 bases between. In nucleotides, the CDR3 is TGCAGCGTTGCGGCGGGGCAAGAGACCCAGTACTTC. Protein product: CSVAAGQETQYF.

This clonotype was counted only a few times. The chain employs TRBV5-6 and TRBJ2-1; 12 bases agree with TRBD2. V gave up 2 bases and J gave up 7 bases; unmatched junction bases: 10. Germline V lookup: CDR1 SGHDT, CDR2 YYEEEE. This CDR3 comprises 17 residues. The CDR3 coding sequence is TGTGCCAGCAGCTTACCGACTAGCGGGGGCTCTAGGAATGAGCAGTTCTTC. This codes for CASSLPTSGGSRNEQFF.

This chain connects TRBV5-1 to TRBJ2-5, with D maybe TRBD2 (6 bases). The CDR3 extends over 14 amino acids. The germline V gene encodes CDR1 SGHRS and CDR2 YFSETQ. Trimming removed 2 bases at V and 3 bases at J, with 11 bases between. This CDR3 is CASSFSWGEETQYF. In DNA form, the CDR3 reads TGCGCCAGCAGCTTCTCCTGGGGGGAAGAGACCCAGTACTTC.

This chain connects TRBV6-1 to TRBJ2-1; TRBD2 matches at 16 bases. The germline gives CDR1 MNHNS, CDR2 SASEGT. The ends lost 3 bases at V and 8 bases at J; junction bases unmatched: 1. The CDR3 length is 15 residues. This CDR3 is CASSDGTSGRDEQFF. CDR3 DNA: TGTGCCAGCAGTGACGGGACTAGCGGGAGGGATGAGCAGTTCTTC.

CDR3 sequence reads: CSGYQETQYF. Here the CDR3 DNA reads TGCAGCGGGTACCAAGAGACCCAGTACTTC. V usage is TRBV29-1 and J usage is TRBJ2-5, with D unclear. The germline CDR1 and CDR2 sequences are SQVTM and ANQGSEA. Trimming took 7 bases from V and 0 from J, leaving 3 bases between them. This CDR3 contains 10 residues.

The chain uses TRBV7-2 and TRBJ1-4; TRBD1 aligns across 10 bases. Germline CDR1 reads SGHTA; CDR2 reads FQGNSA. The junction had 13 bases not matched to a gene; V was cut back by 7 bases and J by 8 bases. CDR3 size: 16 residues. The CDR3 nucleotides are TGTGCCAGCACCCGGGACAGGGGCGCAATCGGGGAAAAACTGTTTTTT. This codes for CASTRDRGAIGEKLFF. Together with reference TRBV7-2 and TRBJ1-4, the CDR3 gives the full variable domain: GAGVSQSPSNKVTEKGKDVELRCDPISGHTALYWYRQSLGQGLEFLIYFQGNSAPDKSGLPSDRFSAERTGGSVSTLTIQRTQQEDSAVYLCASTRDRGAIGEKLFFGSGTQLSVL.

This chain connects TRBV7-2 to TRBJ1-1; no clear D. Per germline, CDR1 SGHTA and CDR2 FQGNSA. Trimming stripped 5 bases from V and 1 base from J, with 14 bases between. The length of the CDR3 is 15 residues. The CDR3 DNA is TGTGCCAGCAGCGCGGCCAGGATTAGGAACACTGAAGCTTTCTTT. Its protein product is CASSAARIRNTEAFF.

For the CDR3, the DNA is TGCAGTGCTAGAGATCCAAAAGGGTCTGGGGCCAACGTCCTGACTTTC. Its protein product is CSARDPKGSGANVLTF. This rearrangement joins TRBV20-1 to TRBJ2-6; unclear D gene. V lost 0 bases and J lost 1, with 10 bases in between. Germline V gene data show CDR1 as DFQATT and CDR2 as SNEGSKA (reference sequence). This CDR3 is 16 amino acids long.

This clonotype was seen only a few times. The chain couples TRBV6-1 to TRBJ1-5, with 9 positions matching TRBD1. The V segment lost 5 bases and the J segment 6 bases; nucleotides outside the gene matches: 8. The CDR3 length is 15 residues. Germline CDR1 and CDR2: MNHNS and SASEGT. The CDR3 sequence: CASSPTGGTGQPQHF. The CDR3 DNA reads TGTGCCAGCAGTCCGACAGGGGGAACGGGTCAGCCCCAGCATTTT.

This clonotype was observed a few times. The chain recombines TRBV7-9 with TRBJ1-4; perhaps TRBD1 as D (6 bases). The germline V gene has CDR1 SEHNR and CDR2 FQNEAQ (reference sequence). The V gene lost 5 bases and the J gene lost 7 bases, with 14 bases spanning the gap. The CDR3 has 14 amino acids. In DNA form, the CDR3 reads TGTGCCAGCAGCCCGAGGGGGAGGGGTGAAAAACTGTTTTTT. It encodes CASSPRGRGEKLFF. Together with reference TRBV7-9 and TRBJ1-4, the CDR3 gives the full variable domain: DTGVSQNPRHKITKRGQNVTFRCDPISEHNRLYWYRQTLGQGPEFLTYFQNEAQLEKSRLLSDRFSAERPKGSFSTLEIQRTEQGDSAMYLCASSPRGRGEKLFFGSGTQLSVL.

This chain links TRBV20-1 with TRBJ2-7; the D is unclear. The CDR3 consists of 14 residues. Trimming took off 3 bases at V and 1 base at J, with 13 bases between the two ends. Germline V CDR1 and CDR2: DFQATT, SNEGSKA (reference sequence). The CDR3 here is CSASNPGFSYEQYF. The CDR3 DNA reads TGCAGTGCTAGTAATCCGGGTTTTTCCTACGAGCAGTACTTC.

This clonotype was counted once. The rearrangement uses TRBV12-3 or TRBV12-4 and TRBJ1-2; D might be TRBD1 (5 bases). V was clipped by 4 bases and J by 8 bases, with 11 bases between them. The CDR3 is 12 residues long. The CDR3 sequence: CASSSGPKGYTF. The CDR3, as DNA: TGTGCCAGCAGTTCGGGACCAAAGGGCTACACCTTC.

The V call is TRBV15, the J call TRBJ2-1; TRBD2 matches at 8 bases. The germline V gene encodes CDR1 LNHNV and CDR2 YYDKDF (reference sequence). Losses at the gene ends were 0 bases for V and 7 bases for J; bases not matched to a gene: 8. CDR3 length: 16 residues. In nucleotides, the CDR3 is TGTGCCACCAGCAGAGAAGGGGTAGCGGGACAAAATGAGCAGTTCTTC. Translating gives CATSREGVAGQNEQFF.